This T cell receptor (beta chain) was recorded in a study of long-term antiretroviral therapy in people with HIV. Across the study: Collection of the earliest samples took place about a decade ahead of the 2015 immediate-ART recommendation.

An immunoSEQ assay, version v3.0, was performed at survey level. Assay used: immunoSEQ multiplex PCR; TCRdb lists only in-frame clones, some missing. The profile shows fewer than 35,000 clones, almost 85% of them singletons. CDR3 length: 14 amino acids. Trimming shortened V by 8 bases and J by 5 bases, and 15 bases separated the two germline ends. The germline V gene encodes CDR1 SNHLY and CDR2 FYNNEI. Every sample had roughly 0.95-10 million cryopreserved PBMC in it before DNA extraction. Study conclusions and caveats: The clones with expansion before ART were dominant in the repertoire at all time points. Diversity measured after ART increased yet remained under transplant donor controls.

This clone showed up just once. Its target is unknown. Sequencing was performed on unsorted PBMCs, taken about 3.3 years after starting antiretroviral therapy. The clonotype comes from a man between 18 and 29 years old with HIV. The chain joins TRBV2 to TRBJ2-2; D is perhaps TRBD2 (5 bases). CDR3 nucleotides: TGTGCCAGCGGGAAAGAGGGAACGACCGGGGAGCTGTTTTTT. Its protein product is CASGKEGTTGELFF.